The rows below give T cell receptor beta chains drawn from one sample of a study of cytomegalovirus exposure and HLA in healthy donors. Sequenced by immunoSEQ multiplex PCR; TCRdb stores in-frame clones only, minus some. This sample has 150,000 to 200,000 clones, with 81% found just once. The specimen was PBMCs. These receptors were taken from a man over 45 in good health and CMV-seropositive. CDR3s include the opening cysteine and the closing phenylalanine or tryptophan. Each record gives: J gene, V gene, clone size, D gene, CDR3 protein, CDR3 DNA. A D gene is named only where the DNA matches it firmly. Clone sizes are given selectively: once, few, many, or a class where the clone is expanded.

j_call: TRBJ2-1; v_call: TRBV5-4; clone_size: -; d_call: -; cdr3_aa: CASSLDWSYNEQFF; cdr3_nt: TGTGCCAGCAGCTTGGACTGGTCGTACAATGAGCAGTTCTTC
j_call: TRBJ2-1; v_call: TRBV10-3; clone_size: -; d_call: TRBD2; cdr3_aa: CAISEGLAGGSQQFF; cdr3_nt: TGTGCCATCAGTGAGGGATTAGCGGGAGGATCGCAGCAGTTCTTC
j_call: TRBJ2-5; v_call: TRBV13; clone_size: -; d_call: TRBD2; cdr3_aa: CASSPGFLAGDQETQYF; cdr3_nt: TGTGCCAGCAGCCCGGGGTTCTTAGCGGGGGACCAAGAGACCCAGTACTTC
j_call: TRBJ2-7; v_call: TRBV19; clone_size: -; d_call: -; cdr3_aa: CASENRGSYEQYF; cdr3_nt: TGTGCCAGCGAAAATCGGGGATCCTACGAGCAGTACTTC
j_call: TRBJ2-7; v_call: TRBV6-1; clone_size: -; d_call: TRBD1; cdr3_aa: CASSGGGTGHEQYF; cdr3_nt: TGTGCCAGCAGTGGGGGGGGGACAGGGCACGAGCAGTACTTC
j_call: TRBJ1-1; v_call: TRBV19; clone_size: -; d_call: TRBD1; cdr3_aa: CASSIKGGITEAFF; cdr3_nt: TGTGCCAGTAGTATTAAAGGGGGCATCACTGAAGCTTTCTTT
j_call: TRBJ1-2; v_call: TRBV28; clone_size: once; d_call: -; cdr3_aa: CASSFPAGAGYGYTF; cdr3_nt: TGTGCCAGCAGTTTTCCAGCGGGCGCGGGATATGGCTACACCTTC
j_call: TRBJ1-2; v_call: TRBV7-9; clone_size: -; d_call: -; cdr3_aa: CASSLGTHRVGGYTF; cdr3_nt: TGTGCCAGCAGCTTAGGCACCCACAGGGTTGGTGGCTACACCTTC
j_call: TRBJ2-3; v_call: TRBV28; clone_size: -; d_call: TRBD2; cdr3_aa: CASSLLLAGAGDTQYF; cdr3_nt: TGTGCCAGCAGTTTATTGCTAGCGGGAGCGGGAGATACGCAGTATTTT
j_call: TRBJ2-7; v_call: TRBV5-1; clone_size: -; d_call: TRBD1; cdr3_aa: CASSPGQGAHEQYF; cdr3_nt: TGCGCCAGCAGCCCGGGACAGGGGGCCCACGAGCAGTACTTC
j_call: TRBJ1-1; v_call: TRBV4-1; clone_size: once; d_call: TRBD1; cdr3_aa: CASSPRQGAVMTEAFF; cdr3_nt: TGCGCCAGCAGCCCGCGGCAGGGGGCCGTTATGACTGAAGCTTTCTTT
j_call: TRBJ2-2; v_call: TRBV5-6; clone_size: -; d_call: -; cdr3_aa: CASSLERAGTGELFF; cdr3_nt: TGTGCCAGCAGCTTGGAGAGGGCAGGCACCGGGGAGCTGTTTTTT
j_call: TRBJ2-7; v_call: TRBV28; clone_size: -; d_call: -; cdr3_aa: CASSLGGSSYEQYF; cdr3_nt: TGTGCCAGCAGTTTAGGGGGCAGCTCCTACGAGCAGTACTTC
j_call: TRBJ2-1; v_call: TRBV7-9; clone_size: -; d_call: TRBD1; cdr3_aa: CASSSHSGTGNEQFF; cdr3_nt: TGTGCCAGCAGCTCCCACTCCGGGACAGGTAATGAGCAGTTCTTC
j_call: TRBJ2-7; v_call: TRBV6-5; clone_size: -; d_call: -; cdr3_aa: CASSSGDEQYF; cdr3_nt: TGTGCCAGCAGTAGTGGAGACGAGCAGTACTTC
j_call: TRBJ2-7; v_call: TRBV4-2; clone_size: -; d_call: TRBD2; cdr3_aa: CASSQDPGLTYEQYF; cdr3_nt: TGTGCCAGCAGCCAAGATCCGGGACTAACCTACGAGCAGTACTTC
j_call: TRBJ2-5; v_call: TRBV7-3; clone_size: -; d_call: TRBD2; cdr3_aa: CASSDLAGGRETQYF; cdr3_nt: TGTGCCAGCAGCGACTTAGCGGGGGGGCGGGAGACCCAGTACTTC
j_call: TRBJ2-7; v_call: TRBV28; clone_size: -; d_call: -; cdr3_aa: CASSLGHPTYEQYF; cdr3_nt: TGTGCCAGCAGCCTCGGACATCCGACCTACGAGCAGTACTTC
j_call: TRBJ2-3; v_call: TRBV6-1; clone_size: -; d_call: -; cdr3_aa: CASRGLIYTDTQYF; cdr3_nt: TGTGCCAGCAGGGGCCTTATTTACACAGATACGCAGTATTTT
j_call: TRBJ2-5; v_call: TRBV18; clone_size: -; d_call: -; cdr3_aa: CASSRAGLREETQYF; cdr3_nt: TGTGCCAGCTCACGGGCGGGCCTAAGGGAGGAGACCCAGTACTTC
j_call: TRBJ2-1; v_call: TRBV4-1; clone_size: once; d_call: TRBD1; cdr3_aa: CASSRDRSDNEQFF; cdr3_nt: TGCGCCAGCAGCCGGGACAGGAGTGACAATGAGCAGTTCTTC
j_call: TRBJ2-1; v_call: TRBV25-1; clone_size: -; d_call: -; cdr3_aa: CASSEQLGSNEQFF; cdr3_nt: TGTGCCAGCAGTGAACAGTTGGGGAGCAATGAGCAGTTCTTC
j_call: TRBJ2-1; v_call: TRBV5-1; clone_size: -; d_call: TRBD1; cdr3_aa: CASSLVGQGILNEQFF; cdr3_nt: TGCGCCAGCAGCCTGGTGGGACAGGGTATATTAAATGAGCAGTTCTTC
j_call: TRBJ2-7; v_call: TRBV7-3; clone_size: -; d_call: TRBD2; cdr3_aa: CASSLGGGVTYEQYF; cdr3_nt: TGTGCCAGCAGCTTGGGCGGGGGGGTCACCTACGAGCAGTACTTC
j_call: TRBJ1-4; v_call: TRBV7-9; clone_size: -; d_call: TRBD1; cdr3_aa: CASSLLTGVEKLFF; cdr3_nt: TGTGCCAGCAGCCTCCTCACAGGGGTAGAAAAACTGTTTTTT
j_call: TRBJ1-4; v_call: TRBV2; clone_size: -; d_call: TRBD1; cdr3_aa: CASSPYRTGLNEKLFF; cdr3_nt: TGTGCCAGCAGTCCTTATCGGACAGGGCTTAATGAAAAACTGTTTTTT
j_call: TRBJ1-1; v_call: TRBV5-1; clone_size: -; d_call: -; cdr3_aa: CASSLARRGTEAFF; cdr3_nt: TGCGCCAGCAGCTTGGCTCGGCGGGGCACTGAAGCTTTCTTT
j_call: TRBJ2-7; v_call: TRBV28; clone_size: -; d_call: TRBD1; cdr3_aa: CASSLVGQGYEQYF; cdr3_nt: TGTGCCAGCAGTTTAGTGGGACAGGGTTACGAGCAGTACTTC
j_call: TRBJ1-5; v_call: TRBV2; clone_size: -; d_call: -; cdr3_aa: CASSDGGAAQPQHF; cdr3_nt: TGTGCCAGCAGTGACGGGGGGGCGGCTCAGCCCCAGCATTTT
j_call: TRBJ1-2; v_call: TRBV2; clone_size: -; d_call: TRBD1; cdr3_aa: CASTPDRGYGYTF; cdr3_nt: TGTGCCAGCACTCCCGACAGGGGATATGGCTACACCTTC
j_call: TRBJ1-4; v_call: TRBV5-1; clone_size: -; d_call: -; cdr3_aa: CASSFLRGPNEKLFF; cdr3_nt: TGCGCCAGCAGCTTCCTCAGGGGCCCTAATGAAAAACTGTTTTTT
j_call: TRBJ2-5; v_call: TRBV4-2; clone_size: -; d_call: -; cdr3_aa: CASSAGVGETQYF; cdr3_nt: TGTGCCAGCAGCGCAGGGGTCGGAGAGACCCAGTACTTC
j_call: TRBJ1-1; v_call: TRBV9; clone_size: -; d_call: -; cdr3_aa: CASSASGGAGAFF; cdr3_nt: TGTGCCAGCAGCGCGTCAGGAGGGGCCGGAGCTTTCTTT
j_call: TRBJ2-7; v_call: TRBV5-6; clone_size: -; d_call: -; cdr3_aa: CASSWDFSYEQYF; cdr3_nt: TGTGCCAGCAGCTGGGACTTCTCCTACGAGCAGTACTTC
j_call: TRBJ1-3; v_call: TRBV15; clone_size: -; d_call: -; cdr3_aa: CATSRDRNTIYF; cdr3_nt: TGTGCCACCAGCAGAGACAGGAACACCATATATTTT
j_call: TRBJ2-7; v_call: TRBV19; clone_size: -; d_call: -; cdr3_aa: CASSIDHSYEQYF; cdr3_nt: TGTGCCAGTAGTATAGATCACAGCTACGAGCAGTACTTC
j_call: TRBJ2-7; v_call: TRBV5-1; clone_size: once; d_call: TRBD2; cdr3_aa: CASSLISGGSYEQYF; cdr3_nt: TGCGCCAGCAGCTTGATCTCGGGAGGATCCTACGAGCAGTACTTC
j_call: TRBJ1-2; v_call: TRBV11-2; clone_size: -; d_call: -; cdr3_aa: CASSLDLSGNWYGYTF; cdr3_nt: TGTGCCAGCAGCTTAGATCTCTCAGGGAATTGGTATGGCTACACCTTC
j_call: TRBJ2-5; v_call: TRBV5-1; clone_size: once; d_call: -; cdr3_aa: CASSLASNSQETQYF; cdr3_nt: TGCGCCAGCAGCTTGGCCTCGAACAGCCAAGAGACCCAGTACTTC
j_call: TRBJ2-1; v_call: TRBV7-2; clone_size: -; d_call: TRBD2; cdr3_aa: CASSLGGRNEQFF; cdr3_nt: TGTGCCAGCAGCTTAGGCGGGAGGAATGAGCAGTTCTTC
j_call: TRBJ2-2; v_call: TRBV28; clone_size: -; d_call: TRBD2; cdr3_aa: CASSLLGGRANTGELFF; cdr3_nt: TGTGCCAGCAGTTTATTGGGCGGGAGGGCGAACACCGGGGAGCTGTTTTTT
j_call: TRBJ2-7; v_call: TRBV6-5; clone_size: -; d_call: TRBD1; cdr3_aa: CASSTPETGAHEQYF; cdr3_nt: TGTGCCAGCAGTACCCCCGAGACAGGGGCCCACGAGCAGTACTTC
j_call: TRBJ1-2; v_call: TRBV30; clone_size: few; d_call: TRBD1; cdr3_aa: CAWSAQSAGGLSF; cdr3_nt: TGTGCCTGGAGCGCCCAATCTGCAGGGGGTTTGTCCTTC
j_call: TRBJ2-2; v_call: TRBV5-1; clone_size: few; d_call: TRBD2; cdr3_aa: CASSSPPTSGGAGAGELFF; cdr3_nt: TGCGCCAGCAGCAGTCCTCCGACTAGCGGGGGGGCCGGTGCCGGGGAGCTGTTTTTT
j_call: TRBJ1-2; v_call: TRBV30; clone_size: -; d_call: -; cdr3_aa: CAWNRDLNYGYTF; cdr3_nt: TGTGCCTGGAACAGGGACCTGAACTATGGCTACACCTTC
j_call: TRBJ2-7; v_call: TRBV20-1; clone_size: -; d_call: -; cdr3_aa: CRGQVRYEQYF; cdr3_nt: TGCAGGGGGCAGGTTCGCTACGAGCAGTACTTC
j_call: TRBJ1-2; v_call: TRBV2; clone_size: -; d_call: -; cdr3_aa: CASSEQGLNYGYTF; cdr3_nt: TGTGCCAGCAGTGAACAGGGACTTAACTATGGCTACACCTTC
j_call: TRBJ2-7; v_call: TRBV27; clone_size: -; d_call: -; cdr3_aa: CASSSRLVYEQYF; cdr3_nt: TGTGCCAGCAGTTCAAGACTAGTGTACGAGCAGTACTTC
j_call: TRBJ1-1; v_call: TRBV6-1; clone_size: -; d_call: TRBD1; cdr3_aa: CASSPGTGATFEAFF; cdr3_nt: TGTGCCAGCAGTCCCGGGACAGGGGCGACATTCGAAGCTTTCTTT
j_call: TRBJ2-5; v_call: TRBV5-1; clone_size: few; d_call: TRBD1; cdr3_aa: CASRLAGTGEETQYF; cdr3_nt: TGCGCCAGCAGATTGGCCGGGACAGGGGAAGAGACCCAGTACTTC
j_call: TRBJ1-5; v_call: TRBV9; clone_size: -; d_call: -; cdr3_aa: CASSTSGSNQPQHF; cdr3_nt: TGTGCCAGCAGCACATCAGGGTCGAATCAGCCCCAGCATTTT
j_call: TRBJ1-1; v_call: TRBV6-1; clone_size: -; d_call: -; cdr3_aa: CASSEGRTARAFF; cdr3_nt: TGTGCCAGCAGTGAAGGTCGGACAGCGCGAGCTTTCTTT